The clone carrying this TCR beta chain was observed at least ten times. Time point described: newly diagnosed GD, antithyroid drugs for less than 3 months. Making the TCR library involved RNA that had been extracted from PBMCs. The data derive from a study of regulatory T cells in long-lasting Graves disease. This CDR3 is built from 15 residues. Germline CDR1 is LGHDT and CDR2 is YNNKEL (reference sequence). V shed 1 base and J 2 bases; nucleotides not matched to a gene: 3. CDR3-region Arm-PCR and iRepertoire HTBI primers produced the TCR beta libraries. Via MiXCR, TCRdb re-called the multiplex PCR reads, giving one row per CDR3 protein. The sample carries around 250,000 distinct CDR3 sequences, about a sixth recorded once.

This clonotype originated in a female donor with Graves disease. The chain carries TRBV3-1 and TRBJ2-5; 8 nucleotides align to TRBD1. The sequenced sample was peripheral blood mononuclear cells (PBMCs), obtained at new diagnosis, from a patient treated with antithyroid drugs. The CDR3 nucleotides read TGTGCCAGCAGCCAAGCTTGGACAGGGCAAGAGACCCAGTACTTC. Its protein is CASSQAWTGQETQYF.